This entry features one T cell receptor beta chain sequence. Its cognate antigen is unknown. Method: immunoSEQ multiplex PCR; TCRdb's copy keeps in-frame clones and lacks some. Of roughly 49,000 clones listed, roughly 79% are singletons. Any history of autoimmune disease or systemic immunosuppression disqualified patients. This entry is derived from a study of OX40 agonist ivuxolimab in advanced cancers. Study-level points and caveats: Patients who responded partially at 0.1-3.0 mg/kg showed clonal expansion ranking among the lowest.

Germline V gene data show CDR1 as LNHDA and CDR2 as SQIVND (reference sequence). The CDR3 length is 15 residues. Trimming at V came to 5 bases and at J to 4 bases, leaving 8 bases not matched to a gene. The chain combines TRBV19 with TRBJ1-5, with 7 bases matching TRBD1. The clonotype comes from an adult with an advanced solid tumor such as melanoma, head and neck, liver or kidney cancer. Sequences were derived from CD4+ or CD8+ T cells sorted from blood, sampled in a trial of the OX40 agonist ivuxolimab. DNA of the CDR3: TGTGCCAGTAGTTTCGGGACAGAGGCGAATCAGCCCCAGCATTTT. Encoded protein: CASSFGTEANQPQHF.